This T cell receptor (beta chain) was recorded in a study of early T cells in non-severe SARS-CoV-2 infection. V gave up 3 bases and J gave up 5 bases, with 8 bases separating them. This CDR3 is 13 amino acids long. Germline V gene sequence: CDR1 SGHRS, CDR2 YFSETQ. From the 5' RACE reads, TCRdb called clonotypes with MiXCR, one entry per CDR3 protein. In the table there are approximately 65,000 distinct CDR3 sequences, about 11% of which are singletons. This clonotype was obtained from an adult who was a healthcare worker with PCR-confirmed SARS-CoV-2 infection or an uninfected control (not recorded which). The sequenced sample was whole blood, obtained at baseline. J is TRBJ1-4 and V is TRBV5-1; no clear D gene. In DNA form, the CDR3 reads TGCGCCAGCAGCTCCGGACGGAATGAAAAACTGTTTTTT. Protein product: CASSSGRNEKLFF.